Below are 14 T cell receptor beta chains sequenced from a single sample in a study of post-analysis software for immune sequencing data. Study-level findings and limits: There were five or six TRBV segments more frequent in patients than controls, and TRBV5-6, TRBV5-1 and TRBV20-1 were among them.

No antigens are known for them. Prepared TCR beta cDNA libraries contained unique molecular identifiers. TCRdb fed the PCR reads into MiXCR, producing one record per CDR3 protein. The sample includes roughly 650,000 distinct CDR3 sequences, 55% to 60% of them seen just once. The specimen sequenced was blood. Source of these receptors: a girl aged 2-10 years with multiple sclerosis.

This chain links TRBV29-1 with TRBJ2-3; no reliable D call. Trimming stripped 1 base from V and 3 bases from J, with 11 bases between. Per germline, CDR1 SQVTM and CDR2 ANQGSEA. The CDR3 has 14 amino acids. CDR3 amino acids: CSVEGQTLTDTQYF. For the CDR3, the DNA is TGCAGCGTTGAAGGACAAACTCTAACAGATACGCAGTATTTT.

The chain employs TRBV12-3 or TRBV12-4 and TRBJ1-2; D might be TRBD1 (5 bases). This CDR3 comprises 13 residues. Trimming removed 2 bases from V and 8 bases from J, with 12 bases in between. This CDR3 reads CASSLSGAQGYTF. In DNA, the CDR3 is TGTGCCAGCAGTTTATCCGGGGCGCAGGGCTACACCTTC.

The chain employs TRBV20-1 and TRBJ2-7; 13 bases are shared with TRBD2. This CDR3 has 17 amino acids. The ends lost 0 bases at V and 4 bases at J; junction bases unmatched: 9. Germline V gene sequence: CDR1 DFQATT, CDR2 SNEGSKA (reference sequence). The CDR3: CSARDSGTSGDFYEQYF. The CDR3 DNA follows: TGCAGTGCTAGAGATTCGGGGACTAGCGGGGATTTTTACGAGCAGTACTTC.

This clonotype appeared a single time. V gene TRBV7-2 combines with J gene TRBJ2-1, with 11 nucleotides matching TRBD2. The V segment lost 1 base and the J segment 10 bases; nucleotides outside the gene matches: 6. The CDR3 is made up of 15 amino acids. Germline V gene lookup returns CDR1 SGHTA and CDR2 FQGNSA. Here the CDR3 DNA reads TGTGCCAGCAGCTTAGGACTAGCGGGGCACTCCGAGCAGTTCTTC. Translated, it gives CASSLGLAGHSEQFF.

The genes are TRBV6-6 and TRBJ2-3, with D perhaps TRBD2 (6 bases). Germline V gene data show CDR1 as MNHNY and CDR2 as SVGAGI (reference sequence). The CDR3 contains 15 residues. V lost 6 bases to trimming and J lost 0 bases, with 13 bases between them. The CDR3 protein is CASRPIAASTDTQYF. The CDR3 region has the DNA TGTGCCAGCAGACCGATAGCGGCTAGCACAGATACGCAGTATTTT.

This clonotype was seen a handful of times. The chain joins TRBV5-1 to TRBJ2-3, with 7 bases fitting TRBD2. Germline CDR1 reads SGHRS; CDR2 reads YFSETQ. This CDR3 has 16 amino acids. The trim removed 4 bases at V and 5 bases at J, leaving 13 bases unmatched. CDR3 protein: CASSSGTSRLLDTQYF. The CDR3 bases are TGCGCCAGCAGCAGCGGGACTTCTAGGTTATTAGATACGCAGTATTTT.

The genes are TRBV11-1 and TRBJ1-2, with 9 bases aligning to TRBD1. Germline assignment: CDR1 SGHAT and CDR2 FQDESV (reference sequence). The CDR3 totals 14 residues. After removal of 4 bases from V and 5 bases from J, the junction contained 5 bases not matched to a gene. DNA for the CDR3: TGTGCCAGCAGCTCGGGACAGGGTGAATATGGCTACACCTTC. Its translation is CASSSGQGEYGYTF.

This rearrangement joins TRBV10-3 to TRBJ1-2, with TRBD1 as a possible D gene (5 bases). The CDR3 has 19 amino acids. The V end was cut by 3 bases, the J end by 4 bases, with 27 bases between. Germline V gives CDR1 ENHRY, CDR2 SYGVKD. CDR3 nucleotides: TGTGCCATCAGTGAACTGCTCTTACGCGGGACCTCTTCCGGCTATGGCTACACCTTC. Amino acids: CAISELLLRGTSSGYGYTF.

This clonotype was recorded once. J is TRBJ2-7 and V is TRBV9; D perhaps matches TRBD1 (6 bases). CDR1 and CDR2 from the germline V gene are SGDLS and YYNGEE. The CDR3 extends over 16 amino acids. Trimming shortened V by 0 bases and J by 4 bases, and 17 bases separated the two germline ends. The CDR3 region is CASSVARPGESYEQYF. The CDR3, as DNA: TGTGCCAGCAGCGTAGCTAGGCCAGGGGAGTCGTACGAGCAGTACTTC.

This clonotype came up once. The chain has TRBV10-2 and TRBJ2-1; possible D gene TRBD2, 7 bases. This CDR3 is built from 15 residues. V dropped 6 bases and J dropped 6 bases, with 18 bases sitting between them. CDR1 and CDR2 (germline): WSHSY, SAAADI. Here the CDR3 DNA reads TGCGCCAGCAGCTCGTCCGGGGGGCAGATCAATGAGCAGTTCTTC. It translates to CASSSSGGQINEQFF.

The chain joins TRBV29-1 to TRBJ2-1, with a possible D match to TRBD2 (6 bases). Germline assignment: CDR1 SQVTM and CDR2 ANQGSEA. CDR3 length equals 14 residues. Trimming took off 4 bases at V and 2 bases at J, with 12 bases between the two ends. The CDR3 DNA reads TGCAGCGTTGTGGGACTCCTAGCCTACAATGAGCAGTTCTTC. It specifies CSVVGLLAYNEQFF.

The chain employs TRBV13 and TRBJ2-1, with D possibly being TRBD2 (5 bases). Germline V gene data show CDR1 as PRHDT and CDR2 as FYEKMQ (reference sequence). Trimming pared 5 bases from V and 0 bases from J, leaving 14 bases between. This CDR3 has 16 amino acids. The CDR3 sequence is CASSLRTVLSYNEQFF. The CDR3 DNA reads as TGTGCCAGCAGCCTAAGGACTGTTCTCTCCTACAATGAGCAGTTCTTC.

The CDR3 region is CSVGTSGENIQYF. The CDR3 nucleotides are TGCAGCGTCGGGACTAGCGGGGAAAACATTCAGTACTTC. The chain carries TRBV29-1 and TRBJ2-4, with 13 bases that match TRBD2. V shed 6 bases, J shed 5 bases, and the junction held 1 base outside the gene matches. The CDR3 has 13 amino acids. Germline V gene sequence: CDR1 SQVTM, CDR2 ANQGSEA.

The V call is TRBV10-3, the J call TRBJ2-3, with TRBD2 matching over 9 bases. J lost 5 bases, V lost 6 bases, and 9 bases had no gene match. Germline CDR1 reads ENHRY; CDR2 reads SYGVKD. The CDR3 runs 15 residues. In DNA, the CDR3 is TGTGCCATCAGCCCTACGGCGGGGGGGCAAGATACGCAGTATTTT. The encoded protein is CAISPTAGGQDTQYF.